A single sample gave rise to the 23 T cell receptor beta chains below, sequenced in a study of T-cell memory formation after mild COVID-19. Each CDR3 protein gets one entry after TCRdb re-called the 5' RACE reads with MiXCR. The sample holds around 200,000 distinct CDR3 sequences, 27% seen once. What was sequenced was PBMCs or a T cell subset sorted from them (not recorded which). These receptors were collected from an adult woman who had mild COVID-19 (a few samples of this study predate the infection). Cell type and time point are not known.

This CDR3 reads CASSDPPGRSYEQYF. The CDR3 DNA sequence: TGTGCCAGCAGCGACCCTCCGGGCCGCTCCTACGAGCAGTACTTC. This chain uses TRBV9 with TRBJ2-7; no definite D call. V was clipped by 3 bases and J by 0 bases, with 13 bases between them. Germline V gene data show CDR1 as SGDLS and CDR2 as YYNGEE. The CDR3 runs 15 residues.

The chain couples TRBV9 to TRBJ2-2; D ambiguous. V was cut by 4 bases and J by 4 bases, with 5 bases left in between. This CDR3 comprises 12 residues. The V gene's germline CDR1 is SGDLS and CDR2 YYNGEE. The CDR3 loop reads CASSHATGELFF. The CDR3 DNA reads as TGTGCCAGCAGCCACGCCACCGGGGAGCTGTTTTTT.

This clonotype was observed a few times. The chain recombines TRBV3-1 with TRBJ1-1; D is unclear. CDR1 is LGHDT and CDR2 is YNNKEL in the germline V gene (reference sequence). CDR3 length: 13 amino acids. V was cut by 4 bases and J by 1 base, with 7 bases left in between. The CDR3 loop is CASSPGSNTEAFF. CDR3 sequence (DNA): TGTGCCAGCAGCCCCGGGTCGAACACTGAAGCTTTCTTT.

The chain joins TRBV12-3 or TRBV12-4 to TRBJ2-6, with a weak D call TRBD1 (6 bases). The CDR3 has 17 residues. The V gene lost 6 bases and the J gene lost 4 bases, with 19 bases spanning the gap. CDR3 bases: TGTGCCAGCAGACCGGGACACGAAAGAACCGGGGCCAACGTCCTGACTTTC. It yields the protein CASRPGHERTGANVLTF.

This clonotype was recorded a few times. The chain employs TRBV6-2 or TRBV6-3 and TRBJ2-3, with TRBD2 identical over 7 bases. This CDR3 is 14 amino acids long. The V and J ends lost 5 bases and 3 bases, in that order; junction bases with no gene match: 5. CDR1 and CDR2 from the germline V gene are MNHEY and SVGEGT. CDR3 in amino acids: CASSIGGRTDTQYF. The CDR3 DNA follows: TGTGCCAGCAGTATAGGCGGGAGAACAGATACGCAGTATTTT.

This sequence joins TRBV20-1 and TRBJ2-3; the match to TRBD1 covers 8 bases. V was clipped by 7 bases and J by 4 bases; unmatched bases: 10. CDR3 size: 14 residues. CDR1 and CDR2 (germline): DFQATT, SNEGSKA (reference sequence). DNA of the CDR3: TGCAGTGGAGCAGGGGGCTTGGGGGCAGATACGCAGTATTTT. Translation gives CSGAGGLGADTQYF.

The chain joins TRBV6-1 to TRBJ1-5, with D maybe TRBD1 (6 bases). Trimming cost V 8 bases and J 1 base, with 21 bases left between them. This CDR3 has 17 amino acids. Germline V gene sequence: CDR1 MNHNS, CDR2 SASEGT. The DNA of the CDR3 is TGTGCCAGCCGAGGGGCAGGGGAATGGAAAAGCAATCAGCCCCAGCATTTT. This codes for CASRGAGEWKSNQPQHF.

The J gene is TRBJ1-6, the V gene TRBV5-6, with unresolved D. V lost 2 bases and J 13 bases, leaving 16 bases between the germline ends. CDR1 and CDR2 from the germline V gene are SGHDT and YYEEEE. This CDR3 has 14 amino acids. CDR3: CASSLWDIRSPLHF. As DNA, the CDR3 is TGTGCCAGCAGCTTATGGGATATAAGGTCCCCCCTCCACTTT.

This clonotype was counted between two and nine times. The rearrangement joins TRBV7-9 to TRBJ2-2, with D hard to call. The CDR3 totals 15 residues. CDR1 is SEHNR and CDR2 is FQNEAQ in the germline V gene (reference sequence). Trimming stripped 0 bases from V and 5 bases from J, with 10 bases between. CDR3 sequence reads: CASSLARMGTGELFF. CDR3 nucleotide sequence: TGTGCCAGCAGCTTAGCGCGGATGGGGACCGGGGAGCTGTTTTTT.

The CDR3 here is CASSLARGRGTDTQYF. Written as DNA, the CDR3 is TGCGCCAGCAGCTTGGCCAGGGGAAGGGGCACAGATACGCAGTATTTT. This chain links TRBV5-1 with TRBJ2-3, with D tentatively TRBD1 (6 bases). This CDR3 region has 16 residues. Trimming cost V 0 bases and J 1 base, with 12 bases left between them. The germline V gene has CDR1 SGHRS and CDR2 YFSETQ. Looking up the rest from reference TRBV5-1 and TRBJ2-3 gives the full variable domain: KAGVTQTPRYLIKTRGQQVTLSCSPISGHRSVSWYQQTPGQGLQFLFEYFSETQRNKGNFPGRFSGRQFSNSRSEMNVSTLELGDSALYLCASSLARGRGTDTQYFGPGTRLTVL.

The V gene is TRBV19, the J gene TRBJ2-1, with 13 nucleotides matching TRBD2. Germline V CDR1 and CDR2: LNHDA, SQIVND (reference sequence). The CDR3 totals 15 residues. The V gene end was trimmed by 5 bases and the J gene end by 6 bases; junction bases not matched to a gene: 4. CDR3 nucleotide sequence: TGTGCCAGTAGTCTACTAGCGGGGGGGCCCAATGAGCAGTTCTTC. It is translated as CASSLLAGGPNEQFF.

This chain connects TRBV9 to TRBJ2-7, with D possibly being TRBD2 (6 bases). Germline CDR1 reads SGDLS; CDR2 reads YYNGEE. The germline V and J ends were trimmed by 4 bases and 0 bases, with 14 bases remaining between them. The CDR3 runs 15 residues. The CDR3 region is CASSPEGLLSYEQYF. CDR3 in DNA: TGTGCCAGCAGCCCCGAGGGACTTCTCTCCTACGAGCAGTACTTC.

The J gene is TRBJ1-1, the V gene TRBV18; no firm D call. CDR1 and CDR2 from the germline V gene are KGHSH and LQKENI. The CDR3 has 13 residues. V gave up 6 bases and J gave up 5 bases, with 13 bases separating them. In DNA form, the CDR3 reads TGTGCCAGCTCGGATACTCGGGGTACTGAAGCTTTCTTT. Translation: CASSDTRGTEAFF.

The chain is built from TRBV10-3 and TRBJ2-5; no reliable D call. The CDR3 sequence is 12 residues long. CDR1 is ENHRY, CDR2 SYGVKD, per germline. The V end lost 9 bases, the J end lost 4 bases, and 12 bases lay between the germline ends. CDR3 residues: CAIKGDGETQYF. The CDR3 nucleotides read TGTGCCATAAAGGGTGATGGAGAGACCCAGTACTTC.

This rearrangement joins TRBV29-1 to TRBJ2-1; 7 positions match TRBD2. The CDR3 has 13 amino acids. V lost 7 bases to trimming and J lost 8 bases; unmatched junction nucleotides: 11. Germline V gene data show CDR1 as SQVTM and CDR2 as ANQGSEA. The CDR3, as DNA: TGCAGCGCAGATGGTGCTAGCGGATATGAGCAGTTCTTC. Amino acid sequence: CSADGASGYEQFF.

The J gene is TRBJ1-1, the V gene TRBV4-1; TRBD1 matches at 7 bases. The CDR3 contains 15 residues. Trimming removed 4 bases from V and 7 bases from J; junction bases left unmatched: 12. Germline-derived CDR1 and CDR2 are MGHRA and YSYEKL. CDR3 amino acids: CASSPQGIERDEAFF. DNA for the CDR3: TGCGCCAGCAGCCCACAGGGGATTGAGCGGGATGAAGCTTTCTTT.

Many counts were recorded for this clonotype. This chain connects TRBV20-1 to TRBJ2-7; 10 bases map to TRBD1. V was clipped by 7 bases and J by 0 bases; unmatched bases: 3. There are 13 residues in the CDR3. Germline lookup yields CDR1 DFQATT and CDR2 SNEGSKA (reference sequence). The CDR3 sequence is CSVGQGVSYEQYF. CDR3 coding DNA: TGCAGTGTTGGACAGGGGGTCTCCTACGAGCAGTACTTC.

The J gene is TRBJ2-1, the V gene TRBV11-3; possibly TRBD2 for D (6 bases). This CDR3 spans 13 amino acids. V lost 9 bases and J lost 8, with 17 bases in between. The germline CDR1 and CDR2 sequences are SGHNT and YENEEA. This CDR3 is CASTGVTVHEQFF. The CDR3 DNA reads TGTGCCAGTACGGGGGTTACGGTCCATGAGCAGTTCTTC.

This sequence joins TRBV12-5 and TRBJ2-7; 7 bases are a match to TRBD2. V lost 1 base and J lost 0; bases outside the gene matches: 9. Germline CDR1 reads LGHNT; CDR2 reads FRNRAP. There are 17 residues in the CDR3. CDR3: CASGLEPLAGSSYEQYF. Written as DNA, the CDR3 is TGTGCTAGTGGTTTGGAACCGTTAGCGGGTAGCTCCTACGAGCAGTACTTC. Complete variable domain (other parts from reference TRBV12-5 and TRBJ2-7): DARVTQTPRHKVTEMGQEVTMRCQPILGHNTVFWYRQTMMQGLELLAYFRNRAPLDDSGMPKDRFSAEMPDATLATLKIQPSEPRDSAVYFCASGLEPLAGSSYEQYFGPGTRLTVT.

The V gene is TRBV20-1, the J gene TRBJ1-1; 9 bases line up with TRBD1. Germline V gene sequence: CDR1 DFQATT, CDR2 SNEGSKA (reference sequence). Germline trimming cut 5 bases from V and 8 bases from J; bases unmatched to any gene: 12. The CDR3 has 14 amino acids. The CDR3 DNA reads TGCAGTGCTCAAAGGGACAGGGCAGGATTCGAAGCTTTCTTT. This encodes CSAQRDRAGFEAFF.

V is TRBV2 and J is TRBJ2-2; D is undetermined. Germline lookup yields CDR1 SNHLY and CDR2 FYNNEI. V lost 7 bases and J lost 3, with 3 bases in between. This CDR3 contains 11 residues. The CDR3 nucleotides read TGTGCCAGCAAGGACACCGGGGAGCTGTTTTTT. This translates into CASKDTGELFF. The full variable domain, completed using reference TRBV2 and TRBJ2-2, is EPEVTQTPSHQVTQMGQEVILRCVPISNHLYFYWYRQILGQKVEFLVSFYNNEISEKSEIFDDQFSVERPDGSNFTLKIRSTKLEDSAMYFCASKDTGELFFGEGSRLTVL.

The chain is built from TRBV5-5 and TRBJ2-2; no definite D call. CDR1 and CDR2 (germline): SGHKS, YYEKEE (reference sequence). The V and J ends lost 3 bases and 4 bases respectively, with 16 bases between them. The CDR3 is 16 residues long. The DNA for the CDR3 is TGTGCCAGCAGCTCGTCTAGTTCGGAAGGCACCGGGGAGCTGTTTTTT. As protein: CASSSSSSEGTGELFF. Together with reference TRBV5-5 and TRBJ2-2, the CDR3 gives the full variable domain: DAGVTQSPTHLIKTRGQQVTLRCSPISGHKSVSWYQQVLGQGPQFIFQYYEKEERGRGNFPDRFSARQFPNYSSELNVNALLLGDSALYLCASSSSSSEGTGELFFGEGSRLTVL.

The chain carries TRBV5-1 and TRBJ2-3; 8 bases match TRBD2. The germline V gene has CDR1 SGHRS and CDR2 YFSETQ. This CDR3 has 16 amino acids. The V gene end was trimmed by 4 bases and the J gene end by 1 base; junction bases not matched to a gene: 8. The CDR3 loop is CASSPAAAGGTDTQYF. CDR3 coding DNA: TGCGCCAGCAGCCCCGCAGCAGCGGGGGGCACAGATACGCAGTATTTT.